A single sample gave rise to the 25 T cell receptor beta chains below, sequenced in a study of T cells in Graves' hyperthyroidism and ophthalmopathy. TCR beta CDR3 region amplification was performed from RNA transcripts. The HTBI primer set was used in a first-round RT-PCR of the TCR CDR3. TCRdb re-called the multiplex PCR reads with MiXCR, one entry per CDR3 protein. The data contain under 650,000 distinct CDR3 sequences, 15% to 20% of them seen just once; the ten biggest clones take up 3% to 4%. Sequencing was done on a sample of blood. The receptors come from a woman aged 30 to 39 with Graves' hyperthyroidism.

The chain has TRBV7-2 and TRBJ2-1; D not certain. The CDR3 covers 17 residues. V was clipped by 1 base and J by 4 bases, with 17 bases between them. CDR1 is SGHTA, CDR2 FQGNSA, per germline. CDR3 bases: TGTGCCAGCAGCTTAGGGCCCGTTTCAAGGGCATACAATGAGCAGTTCTTC. Amino acid sequence: CASSLGPVSRAYNEQFF.

As concerns this clonotype: This CDR3 fails to terminate in the conserved phenylalanine or tryptophan, so it likely reflects a read error. V usage is TRBV7-4 and J usage is TRBJ2-1; maybe TRBD2 (7 bases). The V end was cut by 0 bases, the J end by 3 bases, with 27 bases between. The CDR3 extends over 21 amino acids. The germline CDR1 and CDR2 sequences are SGHVT and SQSDAQ. The CDR3: CASSLAFQGGGGVSYYNEQFL. The CDR3 nucleotides are TGTGCCAGCAGCTTAGCGTTCCAAGGAGGGGGAGGGGTGTCGTACTACAATGAGCAGTTCCTC.

The DNA for the CDR3 is TGCAGTGCTGCTACCGGGACAGGGGACTGGGCCGGGGAGCTGTTTTTT. It encodes CSAATGTGDWAGELFF. This chain connects TRBV20-1 to TRBJ2-2, with 10 nucleotides matching TRBD1. Germline assignment: CDR1 DFQATT and CDR2 SNEGSKA (reference sequence). V lost 5 bases to trimming and J lost 6 bases; unmatched junction nucleotides: 12. The CDR3 runs to 16 residues.

V usage is TRBV13 and J usage is TRBJ2-2; 12 nucleotides agree with TRBD2. CDR1 and CDR2 from the germline V gene are PRHDT and FYEKMQ (reference sequence). V was clipped by 2 bases and J by 5 bases; unmatched bases: 6. This CDR3 has 17 residues. The CDR3: CASSLTLAGGQTGELFF. CDR3 bases: TGTGCCAGCAGCTTAACCCTAGCGGGAGGGCAAACCGGGGAGCTGTTTTTT. The variable domain in full, completed from reference TRBV13 and TRBJ2-2, reads AAGVIQSPRHLIKEKRETATLKCYPIPRHDTVYWYQQGPGQDPQFLISFYEKMQSDKGSIPDRFSAQQFSDYHSELNMSSLELGDSALYFCASSLTLAGGQTGELFFGEGSRLTVL.

The chain links TRBV5-4 to TRBJ2-5; perhaps TRBD1 as D (6 bases). Germline assignment: CDR1 SGHNT and CDR2 YYREEE (reference sequence). The CDR3 is 15 residues long. V dropped 4 bases and J dropped 0 bases, with 13 bases sitting between them. The CDR3 sequence is CASSSPWTDQETQYF. The CDR3 DNA reads TGTGCCAGCAGCAGCCCATGGACAGACCAAGAGACCCAGTACTTC.

In its sample, this clonotype was seen many times. This chain links TRBV7-2 with TRBJ1-2; 8 bases match TRBD1. Germline CDR1 SGHTA, CDR2 FQGNSA. The ends lost 5 bases at V and 6 bases at J; junction bases unmatched: 11. The CDR3 loop spans 15 amino acids. CDR3 nucleotides: TGTGCCAGCAGCCTGGACAGGGCCTTAGGAAATGGCTACACCTTC. It yields the protein CASSLDRALGNGYTF.

This clonotype was seen a few times. The genes are TRBV7-2 and TRBJ1-2; TRBD1 agrees at 10 bases. Germline V gene data show CDR1 as SGHTA and CDR2 as FQGNSA. The CDR3 is made up of 16 amino acids. The V segment lost 5 bases and the J segment 5 bases; nucleotides outside the gene matches: 11. CDR3 coding DNA: TGTGCCAGCAGCACTGATCCGAGGACAGGGGGATATGGCTACACCTTC. It codes for CASSTDPRTGGYGYTF. The full variable domain, with the rest looked up from reference TRBV7-2 and TRBJ1-2, is GAGVSQSPSNKVTEKGKDVELRCDPISGHTALYWYRQSLGQGLEFLIYFQGNSAPDKSGLPSDRFSAERTGGSVSTLTIQRTQQEDSAVYLCASSTDPRTGGYGYTFGSGTRLTVV.

This clonotype was counted only a few times. The chain combines TRBV7-9 with TRBJ1-4; D is possibly TRBD1 (5 bases). Germline V gene data show CDR1 as SEHNR and CDR2 as FQNEAQ (reference sequence). The length of the CDR3 is 19 residues. The V gene lost 5 bases and the J gene lost 2 bases, with 24 bases spanning the gap. CDR3 DNA: TGTGCCAGCAGCCGCTTGTTGGGGGGGGAGACAGCGACTAATGAAAAACTGTTTTTT. It translates to CASSRLLGGETATNEKLFF.

The chain is built from TRBV16 and TRBJ1-2, with D possibly TRBD1 on 5 matching bases. Germline V gene lookup returns CDR1 KGHSY and CDR2 FQNENV. Trimming removed 7 bases at V and 2 bases at J, with 23 bases between. The CDR3 spans 17 residues. The CDR3 sequence: CASNLIKPGTGNYGYTF. The CDR3 coding sequence is TGTGCCAGCAATCTTATAAAACCTGGGACCGGCAACTATGGCTACACCTTC.

This clonotype was picked up a small number of times. The chain couples TRBV5-1 to TRBJ2-3, with 9 nucleotides matching TRBD2. Losses at the gene ends were 0 bases for V and 3 bases for J; bases not matched to a gene: 5. The length of the CDR3 is 16 residues. Germline V gives CDR1 SGHRS, CDR2 YFSETQ. DNA for the CDR3: TGCGCCAGCAGCTTGGGCGGGAGGGCCGCGACAGATACGCAGTATTTT. Its protein product is CASSLGGRAATDTQYF.

In this sample, this clonotype turned up a few times. The rearrangement links TRBV20-1 to TRBJ1-6; no definite D call. This CDR3 spans 18 amino acids. The V gene's germline CDR1 is DFQATT and CDR2 SNEGSKA (reference sequence). The V and J ends lost 2 bases and 3 bases respectively, with 20 bases between them. The CDR3 sequence is CSARIFSAAPFYNSPLHF. As DNA, the CDR3 is TGCAGTGCTAGAATATTCTCCGCGGCCCCTTTCTATAATTCACCCCTCCACTTT.

This clonotype has at least ten counts. The chain has TRBV6-1 and TRBJ2-5; D gene uncertain. Trimming shortened V by 8 bases and J by 4 bases, and 17 bases separated the two germline ends. The germline V gene encodes CDR1 MNHNS and CDR2 SASEGT. CDR3 size: 14 residues. The CDR3 loop reads CASSDVFNRETQYF. The CDR3 DNA reads as TGTGCCAGCTCGGACGTTTTTAATAGAGAGACCCAGTACTTC.

In the case of this clonotype: One base away lies a much larger clone, so this may be a sequencing read error. The chain employs TRBV30 and TRBJ2-1; D gene unclear. Trimming pared 0 bases from V and 8 bases from J, leaving 11 bases between. The germline V gene encodes CDR1 GTSNPN and CDR2 SVGIG (reference sequence). This CDR3 is built from 13 residues. This chain's CDR3 is CAWSVCGWDEQFF. In DNA form, the CDR3 reads TGTGCCTGGAGTGTATGTGGATGGGATGAGCAGTTCTTC.

This clonotype was counted only a few times. The V gene is TRBV20-1, the J gene TRBJ1-6; 11 bases align to TRBD1. This CDR3 region has 13 residues. V lost 5 bases and J lost 9; bases outside the gene matches: 3. From germline, CDR1 is DFQATT and CDR2 SNEGSKA (reference sequence). Written as DNA, the CDR3 is TGCAGTGCTTTCGGGACAGGGGGTTCACCCCTCCACTTT. This sequence encodes CSAFGTGGSPLHF.

This clonotype was counted at least ten times. The rearrangement joins TRBV15 to TRBJ2-7, with TRBD1 identical over 10 bases. This CDR3 contains 15 residues. Germline loops: CDR1 LNHNV, CDR2 YYDKDF (reference sequence). The V gene end was trimmed by 5 bases and the J gene end by 5 bases; junction bases not matched to a gene: 9. The DNA for the CDR3 is TGTGCCACCAGCTCCCAGGACAGGGGGGGAAACGAGCAGTACTTC. It codes for CATSSQDRGGNEQYF.

This clonotype was seen at least ten times. V and J are TRBV12-3 or TRBV12-4 and TRBJ1-5; no reliable D call. Trimming removed 3 bases at V and 5 bases at J, with 8 bases between. This CDR3 contains 13 residues. The CDR3 loop is CASSFGRDQPQHF. CDR3 coding DNA: TGTGCCAGCAGTTTTGGGAGGGATCAGCCCCAGCATTTT.

In this sample, this clonotype turned up many times. V usage is TRBV20-1 and J usage is TRBJ1-1, with D uncertain. In germline, CDR1 is DFQATT, CDR2 SNEGSKA (reference sequence). The length of the CDR3 is 14 residues. V was shortened by 1 base and J by 0 bases, with 9 bases between the two germline ends. The CDR3 here is CSARAWGLNTEAFF. The CDR3, as DNA: TGCAGTGCTAGAGCGTGGGGATTGAACACTGAAGCTTTCTTT.

The chain recombines TRBV19 with TRBJ1-5; tentatively, D is TRBD1 (5 bases). The CDR3 totals 15 residues. Germline CDR1 LNHDA, CDR2 SQIVND (reference sequence). V was clipped by 7 bases and J by 4 bases, with 17 bases between them. In DNA form, the CDR3 reads TGTGCCAGTAACTATGTGGCAGGGAGAAATCAGCCCCAGCATTTT. It yields the protein CASNYVAGRNQPQHF.

Many counts were recorded for this clonotype. This sequence joins TRBV5-5 and TRBJ2-7; D tentatively reads TRBD1 or TRBD2 (6 bases each). Trimming stripped 4 bases from V and 6 bases from J, with 14 bases between. The CDR3 is 13 amino acids. Per germline, CDR1 SGHKS and CDR2 YYEKEE (reference sequence). CDR3: CASSLGGRLEQYF. For the CDR3, the DNA is TGTGCCAGCAGCCTTGGGGGGCGTCTCGAGCAGTACTTC.

The chain employs TRBV4-3 and TRBJ2-2; possibly TRBD2 for D (7 bases). Germline CDR1 and CDR2: LGHNA and YSLEER. Trimming removed 0 bases from V and 4 bases from J, with 15 bases in between. This CDR3 is 17 amino acids long. This CDR3 reads CASSQDQGLAVTGELFF. Written as DNA, the CDR3 is TGCGCCAGCAGCCAAGATCAGGGGCTAGCGGTCACCGGGGAGCTGTTTTTT.

This clonotype was counted many times. This chain uses TRBV7-9 with TRBJ2-3; 13 bases map to TRBD2. Germline V gene data show CDR1 as SEHNR and CDR2 as FQNEAQ (reference sequence). The CDR3 spans 17 residues. V lost 5 bases and J lost 5; bases outside the gene matches: 10. The CDR3 DNA follows: TGTGCCAGCAGCCCGGGACTAGCGGGGCCGGGAGGAGATACGCAGTATTTT. This gives the protein CASSPGLAGPGGDTQYF.

The chain employs TRBV6-1 and TRBJ2-7; D tentatively reads TRBD1 or TRBD2 (5 bases each). Germline V CDR1 and CDR2: MNHNS, SASEGT. Trimming pared 6 bases from V and 5 bases from J, leaving 20 bases between. This CDR3 has 15 amino acids. CDR3 nucleotides: TGTGCCAGCAGGGAGTCTCTGGAGGACATCGACGAGCAGTACTTC. As protein: CASRESLEDIDEQYF.

On this clonotype itself: A much larger clone is a single base away; this may be a read error. The chain couples TRBV29-1 to TRBJ2-3; 12 bases agree with TRBD2. Losses at the gene ends were 2 bases for V and 4 bases for J; bases not matched to a gene: 1. From germline, CDR1 is SQVTM and CDR2 ANQGSEA. This CDR3 is built from 14 residues. The CDR3 nucleotides are TGCAGCGTTGAACTAGCGGGAGGGTCAGATACGCAGTATTTT. The encoded protein is CSVELAGGSDTQYF.

The rearrangement uses TRBV5-1 and TRBJ1-6; D not certain. This CDR3 is built from 15 residues. V was clipped by 4 bases and J by 7 bases, with 15 bases between them. Per germline, CDR1 SGHRS and CDR2 YFSETQ. This CDR3 reads CASSPSGRMNSPLHF. The CDR3 region has the DNA TGCGCCAGCAGCCCCTCGGGGAGAATGAATTCACCCCTCCACTTT.

This clonotype was picked up many times. This sequence joins TRBV2 and TRBJ1-5; the D is unclear. The CDR3 has 14 amino acids. Trimming left V 3 bases short and J 6 bases short, with 12 bases between. CDR1 and CDR2 (germline): SNHLY, FYNNEI. CDR3 nucleotide sequence: TGTGCCAGCAGTGATCCGCGCGGAGTTCAGCCCCAGCATTTT. Translated: CASSDPRGVQPQHF.